Listed below are T cell receptor beta chains from one sample, sequenced in a study of T cell repertoires in ileal Crohn's disease. Produced via immunoSEQ multiplex PCR; TCRdb's table is partial and in-frame only. This table holds roughly 28,000 clones, about 81% found once. Source material: ileal tissue. These receptors were taken from an adult with Crohn's disease. Each CDR3 is given with its conserved first and last residue. A D gene is named only where the DNA matches it firmly. A row's size may be missing; if present it is once, few, many or a size class.

V gene,clone size,D gene,J gene,CDR3 DNA,CDR3 protein
TRBV2,NA,NA,TRBJ2-7,TGTGCCAGCAGTGAATACCGGAGCTCCTACGAGCAGTACTTC,CASSEYRSSYEQYF
TRBV19,few,NA,TRBJ1-4,TGTGCCAGTAGTCCGAGGGGGGGTCGAAATGAAAAACTGTTTTTT,CASSPRGGRNEKLFF
TRBV5-1,once,NA,TRBJ1-1,TGCGCCAGCAGCTTTTCTGGGGGGTCCGGGACTGAAGCTTTCTTT,CASSFSGGSGTEAFF
TRBV6-5,NA,TRBD2,TRBJ2-7,TGTGCCAGCAGTTATGTAGCGGGGGTCTACGAGCAGTACTTC,CASSYVAGVYEQYF
TRBV30,NA,TRBD1,TRBJ1-2,TGTGCCTGGACGACAGGGGCTTGGTATGGCTACACCTTC,CAWTTGAWYGYTF
TRBV5-6,NA,TRBD1,TRBJ1-3,TGTGCCAGCAGCCCAATCGACAGGGGGAACACCATATATTTT,CASSPIDRGNTIYF
TRBV5-4,NA,NA,TRBJ2-7,TGTGCCAGCAGCTTGGCGGGGGTCTCCTACGAGCAGTACTTC,CASSLAGVSYEQYF
TRBV18,NA,TRBD1,TRBJ1-4,TGTGCCAGCTCACCAGGGACAGCTAATGAAAAACTGTTTTTT,CASSPGTANEKLFF
TRBV2,NA,TRBD1,TRBJ2-5,TGTGCCAGCCGCCGGGACAGGGGGGGTCAAGAGACCCAGTACTTC,CASRRDRGGQETQYF
TRBV27,NA,NA,TRBJ1-6,TGTGCCAGCAGTGTCTCCGGGACAATCAATTCACCCCTCCACTTT,CASSVSGTINSPLHF
TRBV18,NA,TRBD1,TRBJ1-2,TGTGCCAGCTCAGAGGGACAGGGCTCCCAATCTGGTGGCTACACCTTC,CASSEGQGSQSGGYTF
TRBV4-1,NA,NA,TRBJ1-5,TGCGCCAGCAGCCACGGGTTTCTGGGCAATCAGCCCCAGCATTTT,CASSHGFLGNQPQHF
TRBV5-1,NA,NA,TRBJ1-1,TGCGCCAGCAGCAAGGACAACCGGAACACTGAAGCTTTCTTT,CASSKDNRNTEAFF
TRBV6-5,NA,TRBD1,TRBJ1-1,TGTGCCAGCAGTTACTCCCAGGGGGCGGTGTCGGAAGCTTTCTTT,CASSYSQGAVSEAFF
TRBV19,medium-sized,TRBD1,TRBJ1-1,TGTGCCAGTAGTATTGACAGGGCCACTGAAGCTTTCTTT,CASSIDRATEAFF